This paragraph reports one TCR beta chain. The sample originates from a study of blood T cell repertoires in COVID-19. As for the study in general: The United States, Italy and Spain were the sources of the acute and convalescent COVID-19 samples. Nucleic acid was either cDNA or gDNA, and it came from T cells, B-cell-depleted T cells, or PBMCs.

Authors' data handling: Quantification of nucleated cells was approximated via reference gene primer amplification. Sequencing was performed with immunoSEQ multiplex PCR; in TCRdb, only in-frame clones are kept and a portion is missing. V and J calls and clone size are those listed in that table; D and trimming were worked out from the DNA. Found here are some 66,000 clones, around 82% of them singletons; the top ten hold 5% to 8%. V shed 6 bases, J shed 7 bases, and the junction held 5 bases outside the gene matches. The CDR3 runs to 14 residues. Germline values: CDR1 MNHEY, CDR2 SVGEGT. This sequence joins TRBV6-2 or TRBV6-3 and TRBJ1-6; 8 bases agree with TRBD1. Material: peripheral blood. The sequence derives from a man aged 60 to 69 with acute or convalescent COVID-19. CDR3 in DNA: TGTGCCAGCAGCCCGGGACAGGCAAATTCACCCCTCCACTTT. Protein: CASSPGQANSPLHF.